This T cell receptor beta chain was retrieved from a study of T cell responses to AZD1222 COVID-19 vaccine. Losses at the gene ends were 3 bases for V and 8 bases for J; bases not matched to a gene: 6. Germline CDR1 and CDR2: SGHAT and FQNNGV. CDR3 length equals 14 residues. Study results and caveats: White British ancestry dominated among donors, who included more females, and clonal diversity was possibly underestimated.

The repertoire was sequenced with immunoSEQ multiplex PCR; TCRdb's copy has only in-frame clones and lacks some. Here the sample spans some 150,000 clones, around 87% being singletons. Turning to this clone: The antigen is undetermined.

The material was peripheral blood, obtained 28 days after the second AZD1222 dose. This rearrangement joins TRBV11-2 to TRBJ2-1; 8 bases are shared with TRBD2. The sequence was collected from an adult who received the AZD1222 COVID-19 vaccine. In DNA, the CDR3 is TGTGCCAGCAGCTTTCGGACTAGCTTCGATGAGCAGTTCTTC. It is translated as CASSFRTSFDEQFF.